Described below is a single TCR beta chain sequence and its context. Its antigen remains unidentified. This specimen comes from a study of T cells in Graves' hyperthyroidism and ophthalmopathy. TCR beta CDR3 regions were amplified from RNA transcripts. The study used the HTBI primer set for a first-round RT-PCR of the TCR CDR3. TCRdb reprocessed the multiplex PCR reads with MiXCR, giving one entry per CDR3 protein. The table lists about 500,000 distinct CDR3 sequences, 15% to 20% of them singletons, with 25% to 30% in the top ten. Study observations and caveats: Ophthalmopathy onset followed model prediction by a median approximately six months.

Diagnostic decisions used clinical symptoms, serum thyroxine and TRAb, thyroid ultrasound and orbital computed tomography. Germline trimming cut 5 bases from V and 6 bases from J; bases unmatched to any gene: 11. Germline V gene lookup returns CDR1 DFQATT and CDR2 SNEGSKA (reference sequence). The CDR3 covers 15 residues. The clonotype comes from a woman in her 30s with Graves' ophthalmopathy. The sample comprised blood. The J gene is TRBJ2-2, the V gene TRBV20-1; TRBD1 aligns across 8 bases. The CDR3 region has the DNA TGCAGTGCTGGAAGCGGACAGGGCATAGCCGGGGAGCTGTTTTTT. Translated, it gives CSAGSGQGIAGELFF.